Below, one T cell receptor (beta chain) is given with its context. The specificity of this receptor is unknown. Per-base qualities were not stored, and no clone one base away is much larger. Other DNA sequences from this sample encode an identical CDR3 as well. This sample stems from a study of T cell clonotyping in hematopoietic cell transplantation (dated by TCRdb to the early 2020s). Regarding the study in general: The study collected around 130 blood samples from some 33 consecutive transplant recipients and their related donors. Patient recruitment ran from late 2015 to early 2017, and follow-up continued until late 2020 or death. What the authors observed across the whole study: Donor and pretransplant recipient Inverse Simpson Index values predicted broader posttransplant TCR repertoire diversity. Just a small fraction of recipient repertoires overlapped with donor repertoires, and more than 95% appeared de novo at the given depth. After transplant, TCR diversity in recipients dropped, and pathologically expanded clonotypes increased progressively from day 30 to day 180. Sample size was limited, and cells were not sorted, so CD4 and CD8 repertoire contributions could not be separated.

As encoded in the germline V gene (reference sequence), CDR1 is LNHDA while CDR2 is SQIVND. V has 8 bases trimmed and J has 5 bases trimmed; junction bases matching no gene number 6. The CDR3 numbers 15 residues from cysteine through phenylalanine. Left in the record is the CDR3 DNA by itself, 45 bases read in frame from the first base. The immunoSEQ assay, a bias-controlled multiplex PCR using V- and J-specific primers, was used to amplify TCR beta CDR3 regions from genomic DNA. In a second PCR step, a proprietary barcode and Illumina adapter sequences were attached to the CDR3 amplicons. CDR3 libraries were sequenced on an Illumina MiSeq instrument. Processing in the source paper ran as follows. Export and quality control were performed with immunoSEQ Analyzer 3.0, and downstream analyses were performed with R Bioconductor and Immunarch. Only productive rearrangements in the normalized downsampled data set were used to calculate repertoire metrics. Clonotypes larger than 5 templates in the normalized cohort were defined as pathologically expanded. The Inverse Simpson Index served as the measure of repertoire diversity. To capture all clonotypes, CMV-specificity analyses were performed on the non-normalized data set. This immuneACCESS table, as held by TCRdb, lists in-frame sequences with V and J called but not all clones. Of the missing ones, under half trace to an unresolved V gene in checked studies; the others have no known cause. The DNA was the basis for D and trimming; V, J and clone size are from that table. The table for this sample lists 10,000 or so clones; about four fifths of them were counted only once. The ten most abundant clones make up 8.5% of the sample.

What the time point label conveys for this sample: 30 days after allo-HCT. Blood samples were obtained from recipients approximately 28 days before transplant and at days 30, 100 and 180 after transplant. Nuclei Lysis Solution was used to extract genomic DNA from fresh or cryopreserved unfractionated peripheral blood mononuclear cells. This clonotype was sampled from a female patient in her 40s who had an allogeneic stem cell transplant from a related donor, so T cells may come from the graft donor. Some clones in this sample may be carry-over from other donors' samples. Recombination joined TRBV19 with TRBJ2-1; TRBD2 aligns with 13 central bases. The starting material was PBMCs, obtained 30 days after allogeneic stem cell transplant. The CDR3 region: CASVDGLAGDNEQFF. Read as DNA, the sequence is TGTGCCAGTGTAGACGGACTAGCGGGAGACAATGAGCAGTTCTTC.